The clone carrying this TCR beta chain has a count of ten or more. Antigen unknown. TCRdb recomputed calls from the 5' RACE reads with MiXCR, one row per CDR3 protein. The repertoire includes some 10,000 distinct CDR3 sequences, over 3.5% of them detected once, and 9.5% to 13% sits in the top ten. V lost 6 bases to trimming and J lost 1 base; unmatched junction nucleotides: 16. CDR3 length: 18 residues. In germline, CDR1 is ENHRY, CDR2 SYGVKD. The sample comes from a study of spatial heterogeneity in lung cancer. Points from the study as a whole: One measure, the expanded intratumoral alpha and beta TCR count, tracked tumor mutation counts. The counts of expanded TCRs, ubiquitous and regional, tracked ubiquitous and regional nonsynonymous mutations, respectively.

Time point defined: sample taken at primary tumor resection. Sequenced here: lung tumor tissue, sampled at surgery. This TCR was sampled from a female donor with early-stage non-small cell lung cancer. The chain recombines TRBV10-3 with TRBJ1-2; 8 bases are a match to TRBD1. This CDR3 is CAISIGPTGADLNYGYTF. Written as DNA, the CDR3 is TGTGCCATCAGCATAGGACCGACAGGGGCTGACCTTAACTATGGCTACACCTTC.